What follows describes a single T cell receptor (beta chain). Its antigen is still unknown. These data originate in a study of T cell responses to AZD1222 COVID-19 vaccine. Study observations and caveats: Most donors were white British and more were female, and clonal diversity was possibly underestimated. A reported finding is that nearly half of spike-specific TCRs target unmutated variant regions. Dominant at 160-218 and 743-854, vaccine-associated CD4 TCRs also spanned spike.

Germline V gene lookup returns CDR1 SNHLY and CDR2 FYNNEI. The germline V and J ends were trimmed by 6 bases and 3 bases, with 14 bases remaining between them. CDR3 length: 14 residues. Data came from immunoSEQ multiplex PCR; TCRdb stores just in-frame clones and leaves some out. This sample has tens of thousands of clones, with 80% found just once. The V and J genes are TRBV2 and TRBJ1-2, with D maybe TRBD1 (6 bases). Sequenced here: peripheral blood, sampled on day 0 of AZD1222 vaccination. The clonotype originates from an adult in good health. CDR3 in amino acids: CASSLGGPDYGYTF. CDR3 DNA: TGTGCCAGCAGCCTCGGGGGGCCGGACTATGGCTACACCTTC.